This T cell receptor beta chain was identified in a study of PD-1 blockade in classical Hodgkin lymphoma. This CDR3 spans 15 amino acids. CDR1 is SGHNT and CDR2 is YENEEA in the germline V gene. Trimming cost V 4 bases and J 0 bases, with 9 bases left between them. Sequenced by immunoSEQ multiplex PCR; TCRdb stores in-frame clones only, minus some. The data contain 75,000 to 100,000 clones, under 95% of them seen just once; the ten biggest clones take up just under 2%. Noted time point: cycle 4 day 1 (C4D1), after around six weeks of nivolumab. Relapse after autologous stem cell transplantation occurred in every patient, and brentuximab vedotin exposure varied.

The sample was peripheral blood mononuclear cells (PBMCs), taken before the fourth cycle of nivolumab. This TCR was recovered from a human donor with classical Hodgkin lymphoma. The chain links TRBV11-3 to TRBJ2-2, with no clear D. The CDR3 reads CASSSRATNTGELFF. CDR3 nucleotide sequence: TGTGCCAGCAGCTCCCGGGCAACGAACACCGGGGAGCTGTTTTTT. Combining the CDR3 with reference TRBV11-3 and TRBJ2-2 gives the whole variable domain EAGVVQSPRYKIIEKKQPVAFWCNPISGHNTLYWYLQNLGQGPELLIRYENEEAVDDSQLPKDRFSAERLKGVDSTLKIQPAELGDSAVYLCASSSRATNTGELFFGEGSRLTVL.